The clone carrying this T cell receptor (beta chain) turned up a few times. Clones were sequenced by immunoSEQ multiplex PCR, and TCRdb holds only the in-frame ones, with some missing. The sample includes more than 85,000 clones, around 81% seen only once; the top ten take 3.5% to 5%. This sample was included in a study of blood T cell repertoires in COVID-19. This CDR3 is built from 11 residues. The clonotype comes from a human donor in a cohort sampled during active or convalescent COVID-19. Sample: peripheral blood. The chain has TRBV21-1 and TRBJ2-2; TRBD1, the D gene given by the table, was not confirmed from the DNA. TRBV21-1 represents a pseudogene. In nucleotides, the CDR3 is TGTGCCATTCCAGACAGCGGGGAGCTGTTTTTT. Translated, it gives CAIPDSGELFF.